The rows below give T cell receptor beta chains drawn from one sample of a study of T cells in Graves' hyperthyroidism and ophthalmopathy. TCRdb itself ran the multiplex PCR reads through MiXCR, one entry per CDR3 protein. This sample has fewer than 650,000 distinct CDR3 sequences, with 12% to 15% found just once. Sequenced sample: blood. The source of these receptors is a woman younger than 30 with Graves' ophthalmopathy. The CDR3 runs from the conserved cysteine through the conserved F or W. The D gene is left open where the match is weak. Clone size is stated in some rows and not others, as once, few, many or a class when expanded.

size: few; V: TRBV2; J: TRBJ1-6; D: NA; DNA: TGTGCCAGCAGTGAGAGACAGCTTAATTCACCCCTCCACTTT; CDR3: CASSERQLNSPLHF
size: NA; V: TRBV6-2/TRBV6-3; J: TRBJ2-1; D: NA; DNA: TGTGCCAGCAGTTACTCGTCGCAGGGGTTGAATGAGCAGTTCTTC; CDR3: CASSYSSQGLNEQFF
size: NA; V: TRBV7-7; J: TRBJ2-7; D: TRBD2; DNA: TGTGCTAGCGGAGGGGCGGGAGGGTCCTCCTACGAGCAGTACTTC; CDR3: CASGGAGGSSYEQYF
size: few; V: TRBV7-9; J: TRBJ2-7; D: TRBD1; DNA: TGTGCCAGCAGCCAGGGCCGGGACAGCGAGCAGTACTTC; CDR3: CASSQGRDSEQYF
size: many; V: TRBV12-3/TRBV12-4; J: TRBJ1-3; D: NA; DNA: TGTGCCAGCAGTATGACAGGCACTGGAAACACCATATATTTT; CDR3: CASSMTGTGNTIYF
size: many; V: TRBV10-3; J: TRBJ2-3; D: NA; DNA: TGTGCCGCCTCAGGGGATACGCAGTATTTT; CDR3: CAASGDTQYF
size: NA; V: TRBV5-1; J: TRBJ1-1; D: TRBD1; DNA: TGCGCCAGCAGCTTGGAAGGGGGCCCCTTGGCTTTCTTT; CDR3: CASSLEGGPLAFF
size: NA; V: TRBV25-1; J: TRBJ2-3; D: NA; DNA: TGTGCCAGCACCGAGAACTGGGGGCCCAGCACAGATACGCAGTATTTT; CDR3: CASTENWGPSTDTQYF
size: many; V: TRBV7-2; J: TRBJ1-6; D: TRBD1; DNA: TGTGCCAGCAGCCGCCGGGACAGGGGGGTGAGTTCACCCCTCCACTTT; CDR3: CASSRRDRGVSSPLHF
size: many; V: TRBV7-6; J: TRBJ2-1; D: TRBD1; DNA: TGTGCCAGCAGCTTAGAGCAGGCAGGGGGCTACAATGAGCAGTTCTTC; CDR3: CASSLEQAGGYNEQFF
size: many; V: TRBV9; J: TRBJ2-1; D: TRBD2; DNA: TGTGCCAGCAGCGCCCGACTAGCGGACAATGAGCAGTTCTTC; CDR3: CASSARLADNEQFF
size: NA; V: TRBV9; J: TRBJ2-1; D: NA; DNA: TGTGCCAGCAGCGTAGATGGGAGCATTCACAATGAGCAGTTCTTC; CDR3: CASSVDGSIHNEQFF
size: many; V: TRBV28; J: TRBJ2-7; D: TRBD1; DNA: TGTGCCAGCAGGGTGGGACAGGGGCCCGCGGTTCGGTACGAGCAGTACTTC; CDR3: CASRVGQGPAVRYEQYF
size: many; V: TRBV6-1; J: TRBJ1-5; D: NA; DNA: TGTGCCAGCAGCCCCGGGACGGACGATTATAGCAATCAGCCCCAGCATTTT; CDR3: CASSPGTDDYSNQPQHF
size: few; V: TRBV6-2/TRBV6-3; J: TRBJ1-1; D: NA; DNA: TGTGCCAGCAGTTACGGGCCGCAAATGAACACTGAAGCTTTCTTT; CDR3: CASSYGPQMNTEAFF
size: many; V: TRBV7-9; J: TRBJ2-7; D: TRBD2; DNA: TGTGCCAGCAGCTTAGAGCGGGAGTCGTACGAGCAGTACTTC; CDR3: CASSLERESYEQYF
size: few; V: TRBV7-2; J: TRBJ2-1; D: TRBD2; DNA: TGTGCCAGCAGCTCAGTGTTCCTAGCGGGAGGGCCGAGCTCCTACAATGAGCAGCTCTTC; CDR3: CASSSVFLAGGPSSYNEQLF
size: many; V: TRBV28; J: TRBJ2-7; D: TRBD1; DNA: TGTGCCAGCAGTCCACTCCCGGGACAGGGCTACGAGCAGTACTTC; CDR3: CASSPLPGQGYEQYF
size: many; V: TRBV18; J: TRBJ1-1; D: NA; DNA: TGTGCCAGCTCACCACAGGCTGAAGCTTTCTTT; CDR3: CASSPQAEAFF
size: NA; V: TRBV30; J: TRBJ1-5; D: NA; DNA: TGTGCCTGGAAGCCAGGGGATGGCCCCCAGCATTTT; CDR3: CAWKPGDGPQHF
size: NA; V: TRBV18; J: TRBJ2-3; D: NA; DNA: TGCGCCAGCTCACCACGGTACGATACGCAGTATTTT; CDR3: CASSPRYDTQYF
size: NA; V: TRBV19; J: TRBJ2-5; D: NA; DNA: TGTGCCAGTAGTACGGTTGAAAGAGAGACCCAGTACTTC; CDR3: CASSTVERETQYF
size: NA; V: TRBV4-1; J: TRBJ1-2; D: TRBD1; DNA: TGCGCCAGCAGCCGACAGACAGGGCGTGGCTACACCTTC; CDR3: CASSRQTGRGYTF
size: many; V: TRBV20-1; J: TRBJ2-1; D: TRBD1; DNA: TGCAGTGCTGAGGGGGCTCTCTCCTACAATGAGCAGTTCTTC; CDR3: CSAEGALSYNEQFF
size: many; V: TRBV24-1; J: TRBJ1-2; D: NA; DNA: TGTGCCACCAGTGAAACCGGACCAGGGGGCTACACCTTC; CDR3: CATSETGPGGYTF
size: many; V: TRBV12-5; J: TRBJ1-1; D: TRBD1; DNA: TGTGCTAGTGGTCACAGGGGTGGAACTGAAGCTTTCTTT; CDR3: CASGHRGGTEAFF
size: few; V: TRBV20-1; J: TRBJ2-1; D: TRBD1; DNA: TGCAGTGCTGATTCGGACAGGGGAGGCTACAATGAGCAGTTCTTC; CDR3: CSADSDRGGYNEQFF
size: many; V: TRBV6-6; J: TRBJ1-5; D: NA; DNA: TGTGCCAGCAGTTACAATAATCCGGGATTCCTTAATCAGCCCCAGCATTTT; CDR3: CASSYNNPGFLNQPQHF
size: NA; V: TRBV6-5; J: TRBJ1-5; D: NA; DNA: TGTGCCAGCAGTTCCGATGGGGGTCCCCAGCCCCAGCATTTT; CDR3: CASSSDGGPQPQHF
size: many; V: TRBV11-2; J: TRBJ2-7; D: NA; DNA: TGTGCCAGCCGCCGGGGACCCGTAGAATACGAGCAGTACTTC; CDR3: CASRRGPVEYEQYF
size: many; V: TRBV24-1; J: TRBJ2-2; D: NA; DNA: TGTGCCACCAGTGACTCTGACGGGATTCGTGGCACCGGGGAGCTGTTTTTT; CDR3: CATSDSDGIRGTGELFF
size: many; V: TRBV30; J: TRBJ2-1; D: TRBD2; DNA: TGTGCCTGGAACAGTGGGCGGGAGGGTGAGCAGTTCTTC; CDR3: CAWNSGREGEQFF
size: many; V: TRBV7-2; J: TRBJ2-7; D: TRBD2; DNA: TGTGCCAGCAGCCAGAGCGGGAGGACAAGGGGCGAGCAGTACTTC; CDR3: CASSQSGRTRGEQYF
size: NA; V: TRBV7-3; J: TRBJ1-2; D: NA; DNA: TGTGCCAGTATCCCGGGTGGTTTCGAATTCGCTTATGGCTACACCTTC; CDR3: CASIPGGFEFAYGYTF
size: many; V: TRBV12-3/TRBV12-4; J: TRBJ2-7; D: NA; DNA: TGTGCCAGCAGTCCCCCCGGAGCCGGGAGCGTCTACGAGCAGTACTTC; CDR3: CASSPPGAGSVYEQYF
size: few; V: TRBV30; J: TRBJ2-2; D: NA; DNA: TGTGCCTGGAGTGAGGGGACCGGGGAGCTGTTTTTT; CDR3: CAWSEGTGELFF
size: many; V: TRBV15; J: TRBJ2-3; D: TRBD2; DNA: TGTGCCACCAGCCGCTTGGTAGCGGGCGGGGGCACAGATACGCAGTATTTT; CDR3: CATSRLVAGGGTDTQYF
size: few; V: TRBV7-9; J: TRBJ1-6; D: NA; DNA: TGTGCCAGCAGCTCCGGGGCCCTCGGGGATTCACCCCTCCACTTT; CDR3: CASSSGALGDSPLHF
size: NA; V: TRBV5-6; J: TRBJ2-7; D: NA; DNA: TGTGCCAGCAGCTTGTGGCGGCTGGTAAGGGAGCAGTACTTC; CDR3: CASSLWRLVREQYF
size: many; V: TRBV10-3; J: TRBJ1-2; D: NA; DNA: TGTGCCATCAGCGGCGAAACACGGACAGCATATGGCTACACCTTC; CDR3: CAISGETRTAYGYTF
size: NA; V: TRBV29-1; J: TRBJ2-7; D: TRBD1; DNA: TGCAGCGTTTCCGGGACAGGATCATCCTACGAGCAGTACTTC; CDR3: CSVSGTGSSYEQYF
size: many; V: TRBV7-9; J: TRBJ2-1; D: NA; DNA: TGTGCCAGCAGTTTACCCGAGGGAGGGGGGAATGAGCAGTTCTTC; CDR3: CASSLPEGGGNEQFF
size: once; V: TRBV9; J: TRBJ2-2; D: NA; DNA: TGTGCCAGCAGCGTAGCTTTGGCAGATCTAGGTAACACCGGGGAGCTGTTTTTT; CDR3: CASSVALADLGNTGELFF
size: many; V: TRBV29-1; J: TRBJ1-2; D: TRBD1; DNA: TGCAGCGTTGAAGATGATTGGGACAGGTTCTTCACCTTC; CDR3: CSVEDDWDRFFTF
size: few; V: TRBV27; J: TRBJ2-7; D: NA; DNA: TGTGCCAGCAGTCTCCGTCCGGACGGATTATACGAGCAGTACTTC; CDR3: CASSLRPDGLYEQYF
size: many; V: TRBV3-1; J: TRBJ2-7; D: TRBD1; DNA: TGTGCCAGCAGCCAAAATCACAGGGGATCTGGGGACGAGCAGTACTTC; CDR3: CASSQNHRGSGDEQYF
size: NA; V: TRBV9; J: TRBJ2-1; D: TRBD2; DNA: TGTGCCAGCAGCGTGGGCCCTAGCGGGAAAGATGAGCAGTTCTTC; CDR3: CASSVGPSGKDEQFF
size: many; V: TRBV6-2/TRBV6-3; J: TRBJ2-5; D: NA; DNA: TGTGCCAGCAGCCCCCGGGCGGTGCAAGAGACCCAGTACTTC; CDR3: CASSPRAVQETQYF
size: many; V: TRBV28; J: TRBJ2-3; D: NA; DNA: TGCGCGAGGTACACAGATACGCAGTATTTT; CDR3: CARYTDTQYF
size: many; V: TRBV5-6; J: TRBJ2-5; D: TRBD1; DNA: TGTGCCAGCAGCACCGGACAGGGTGGTGAGACCCAGTACTTC; CDR3: CASSTGQGGETQYF
size: many; V: TRBV7-2; J: TRBJ2-3; D: NA; DNA: TGTGCCAGCAGCTTAGATACAGTAAAAGATACGCAGTATTTT; CDR3: CASSLDTVKDTQYF
size: NA; V: TRBV19; J: TRBJ1-2; D: NA; DNA: TGTGCCAGTAGTAGCCTGAATCGGGGCTATGGCTACACCTTC; CDR3: CASSSLNRGYGYTF
size: many; V: TRBV29-1; J: TRBJ2-7; D: TRBD2; DNA: TGCAGCATTACTAGCGGGGATGTTTACGAGCAGTACTTC; CDR3: CSITSGDVYEQYF